The 26 T cell receptor beta chains below were found in one sample sequenced in a study of OX40 agonist ivuxolimab in advanced cancers. Clones were sequenced by immunoSEQ multiplex PCR, and TCRdb holds only the in-frame ones, with some missing. The profile shows about 20,000 clones, about nine tenths of them singletons. The source was CD4+ or CD8+ T cells sorted from blood, collected in a trial of the OX40 agonist ivuxolimab. The origin of the receptors is an adult with an advanced solid tumor such as melanoma, head and neck, liver or kidney cancer.

The rearrangement joins TRBV30 to TRBJ2-3; 8 nucleotides align to TRBD2. Unmatched junction bases numbered 3, after V lost 1 base and J lost 3 bases. This CDR3 region has 14 residues. Germline-derived CDR1 and CDR2 are GTSNPN and SVGIG (reference sequence). CDR3 sequence reads: CAWSAGLGTDTQYF. DNA of the CDR3: TGTGCCTGGAGTGCGGGACTAGGGACAGATACGCAGTATTTT.

V and J are TRBV9 and TRBJ2-2; D is perhaps TRBD1 (6 bases). Germline CDR1 reads SGDLS; CDR2 reads YYNGEE. The CDR3 is made up of 15 amino acids. Trimming removed 4 bases at V and 3 bases at J, with 13 bases between. CDR3 loop: CASSSRTGHTGELFF. CDR3 DNA sequence: TGTGCCAGCAGCTCCCGAACAGGGCACACCGGGGAGCTGTTTTTT.

V and J are TRBV27 and TRBJ1-1, with D possibly TRBD1 on 6 matching bases. The V end was cut by 4 bases, the J end by 4 bases, with 16 bases between. Germline lookup yields CDR1 MNHEY and CDR2 SMNVEV (reference sequence). The CDR3 is made up of 15 amino acids. The CDR3 DNA reads TGTGCCAGCAGTTACACAAAGGGGGTCCCCACTGAAGCTTTCTTT. Translating gives CASSYTKGVPTEAFF.

The chain uses TRBV4-2 and TRBJ1-1; TRBD1 is a possible D gene (5 bases). Germline V gene lookup returns CDR1 LGHNA and CDR2 YNFKEQ. The CDR3 runs 15 residues. V lost 0 bases and J lost 1, with 9 bases in between. This chain's CDR3 is CASSQEIGQNTEAFF. The DNA of the CDR3 is TGTGCCAGCAGCCAAGAGATCGGACAGAACACTGAAGCTTTCTTT.

The V call is TRBV12-5, the J call TRBJ1-1, with no clear D. The V end lost 5 bases, the J end lost 1 base, and 14 bases lay between the germline ends. The CDR3 is 15 residues long. Per the germline V gene, CDR1 is LGHNT and CDR2 is FRNRAP. Here the CDR3 reads CASGQSGEKNTEAFF. CDR3 nucleotides: TGTGCTAGTGGTCAAAGCGGAGAAAAGAACACTGAAGCTTTCTTT.

The chain couples TRBV7-9 to TRBJ1-1; TRBD1 agrees at 10 bases. J was trimmed by 5 bases and V by 4 bases; bases with no gene match: 7. The germline V gene has CDR1 SEHNR and CDR2 FQNEAQ (reference sequence). The CDR3 consists of 15 residues. For the CDR3, the DNA is TGTGCCAGCAGCTCTCGACAGGGGGCAGGGACTGAAGCTTTCTTT. Protein sequence: CASSSRQGAGTEAFF.

This clone was found once. The V gene is TRBV27, the J gene TRBJ1-3; 7 nucleotides align to TRBD1. Germline-derived CDR1 and CDR2 are MNHEY and SMNVEV (reference sequence). The V gene end was trimmed by 11 bases and the J gene end by 1 base; junction bases not matched to a gene: 8. The CDR3 is 14 amino acids. CDR3 protein: CAPSRGQSGNTIYF. In DNA, the CDR3 is TGTGCCCCGAGTAGGGGGCAATCTGGAAACACCATATATTTT.

The chain joins TRBV7-8 to TRBJ2-1, with 9 bases aligning to TRBD2. The CDR3 loop spans 14 amino acids. CDR1 and CDR2 (germline): SGHVS, FQNEAQ. The trim removed 5 bases at V and 7 bases at J, leaving 6 bases unmatched. CDR3 sequence (DNA): TGTGCCAGCAGCGCCGGACTAGCGTCAAATGAGCAGTTCTTC. Translated, it gives CASSAGLASNEQFF.

The V and J genes are TRBV5-5 and TRBJ2-7; D possibly corresponds to TRBD1 (6 bases). Deletions cut 1 base from V and 1 base from J, with 9 bases between. The germline CDR1 and CDR2 sequences are SGHKS and YYEKEE (reference sequence). This CDR3 is 14 amino acids long. In nucleotides, the CDR3 is TGTGCCAGCAGCTTGTGGGACAATTCCTACGAGCAGTACTTC. It is translated as CASSLWDNSYEQYF. The full variable domain, completed using reference TRBV5-5 and TRBJ2-7, is DAGVTQSPTHLIKTRGQQVTLRCSPISGHKSVSWYQQVLGQGPQFIFQYYEKEERGRGNFPDRFSARQFPNYSSELNVNALLLGDSALYLCASSLWDNSYEQYFGPGTRLTVT.

V is TRBV19 and J is TRBJ1-1, with 7 bases aligning to TRBD1. In germline, CDR1 is LNHDA, CDR2 SQIVND (reference sequence). The CDR3 consists of 15 residues. With 5 bases clipped from V and 5 bases from J, the junction kept 11 bases outside the gene matches. The CDR3 sequence is CASSPGGGFATEAFF. DNA for the CDR3: TGTGCCAGTAGTCCAGGGGGGGGGTTTGCGACTGAAGCTTTCTTT.

The chain uses TRBV19 and TRBJ2-7; tentatively, D is TRBD2 (5 bases). The germline CDR1 and CDR2 sequences are LNHDA and SQIVND (reference sequence). The CDR3 consists of 13 residues. Trimming removed 5 bases from V and 4 bases from J, with 12 bases in between. The DNA of the CDR3 is TGTGCCAGTAGTGAAGGACTCTTGTACGAGCAGTACTTC. This gives the protein CASSEGLLYEQYF.

The chain couples TRBV5-1 to TRBJ2-1; D ambiguous. Germline-derived CDR1 and CDR2 are SGHRS and YFSETQ. The CDR3 extends over 12 amino acids. Trimming removed 0 bases from V and 4 bases from J, with 2 bases in between. The CDR3 protein is CASSLAYNEQFF. The CDR3, as DNA: TGCGCCAGCAGCTTGGCTTACAATGAGCAGTTCTTC.

The chain uses TRBV29-1 and TRBJ1-1; D is uncertain. The CDR3 length is 11 residues. The V gene lost 7 bases and the J gene lost 1 base, with 7 bases spanning the gap. CDR1 is SQVTM, CDR2 ANQGSEA, per germline. This CDR3 reads CSGQPNTEAFF. In nucleotides, the CDR3 is TGCAGCGGTCAGCCGAACACTGAAGCTTTCTTT. Together with reference TRBV29-1 and TRBJ1-1, the CDR3 gives the full variable domain: SAVISQKPSRDICQRGTSLTIQCQVDSQVTMMFWYRQQPGQSLTLIATANQGSEATYESGFVIDKFPISRPNLTFSTLTVSNMSPEDSSIYLCSGQPNTEAFFGQGTRLTVV.

The chain combines TRBV29-1 with TRBJ2-2, with unresolved D. Trimming cost V 2 bases and J 0 bases, with 7 bases left between them. The CDR3 has 14 amino acids. The V gene's germline CDR1 is SQVTM and CDR2 ANQGSEA. The CDR3 DNA sequence: TGCAGCGTTGAACCCAGGACGAACACCGGGGAGCTGTTTTTT. Its protein product is CSVEPRTNTGELFF.

In its sample, this clone was seen a few times. The chain is built from TRBV6-4 and TRBJ2-1; 9 bases match TRBD2. This CDR3 comprises 15 residues. V lost 3 bases, J lost 8 bases, and 8 bases stayed unmatched. Germline-derived CDR1 and CDR2 are MRHNA and SNTAGT. Written as DNA, the CDR3 is TGTGCCAGCAGTGAGATAGCGGGAGTCGGCGATGAGCAGTTCTTC. Its translation: CASSEIAGVGDEQFF.

Remarks on this clone: Germline is not matched at one junction end, which may reflect a read error. The rearrangement joins TRBV7-9 to TRBJ1-2; tentatively, D is TRBD1 (5 bases). The CDR3 consists of 11 residues. Germline lookup yields CDR1 SEHNR and CDR2 FQNEAQ (reference sequence). In DNA, the CDR3 is TGTGCCAGCAGCTTGGGGACGGCCATCATTTTC. Protein: CASSLGTAIIF.

The rearrangement uses TRBV4-1 and TRBJ1-2; D gene unclear. Germline-derived CDR1 and CDR2 are MGHRA and YSYEKL. V was cut by 4 bases and J by 4 bases, with 13 bases left in between. The CDR3 contains 14 residues. CDR3 nucleotide sequence: TGCGCCAGCAGCCCACCGAGCAGTGTCTATGGCTACACCTTC. This translates into CASSPPSSVYGYTF.

V is TRBV7-6 and J is TRBJ2-6, with D maybe TRBD1 (5 bases). The CDR3 runs 15 residues. V lost 1 base, J lost 2 bases, and 6 bases lay in between. CDR1 SGHVS and CDR2 FNYEAQ come from the germline V gene. In DNA form, the CDR3 reads TGTGCCAGCAGCTTAGGGGGCGCTGGGGCCAACGTCCTGACTTTC. Its translation: CASSLGGAGANVLTF.

The chain recombines TRBV27 with TRBJ2-3; 10 bases align to TRBD2. With V trimmed by 8 bases and J by 0 bases, 5 bases remained unmatched. This CDR3 has 15 residues. Germline-derived CDR1 and CDR2 are MNHEY and SMNVEV (reference sequence). The CDR3 sequence: CASLTSGRSTDTQYF. The CDR3 DNA reads as TGTGCCAGCCTGACTAGCGGGCGAAGCACAGATACGCAGTATTTT.

The genes are TRBV6-5 and TRBJ2-1; D remains ambiguous. From germline, CDR1 is MNHEY and CDR2 SVGAGI. V was shortened by 5 bases and J by 9 bases, with 17 bases between the two germline ends. CDR3 size: 14 residues. CDR3 sequence reads: CASSLTLGIAEQFF. In DNA form, the CDR3 reads TGTGCCAGCAGTCTGACGTTAGGGATAGCTGAGCAGTTCTTC.

The V and J genes are TRBV6-9 and TRBJ1-5, with no clear D. Germline values: CDR1 MNHGY, CDR2 SVAAGI. This CDR3 comprises 14 residues. The V end lost 6 bases, the J end lost 1 base, and 10 bases lay between the germline ends. CDR3 loop: CASRSMGSNQPQHF. The DNA for the CDR3 is TGTGCCAGCAGATCGATGGGGAGCAATCAGCCCCAGCATTTT.

The chain couples TRBV4-1 to TRBJ1-3; D uncertain. Trimming stripped 0 bases from V and 3 bases from J, with 18 bases between. Germline lookup yields CDR1 MGHRA and CDR2 YSYEKL. The CDR3 is 18 amino acids. For the CDR3, the DNA is TGCGCCAGCAGCCAAGACGGGGATTCCTCTACGTATGGAAACACCATATATTTT. Translation: CASSQDGDSSTYGNTIYF.

V usage is TRBV28 and J usage is TRBJ1-4; TRBD1 agrees at 7 bases. The trim removed 5 bases at V and 8 bases at J, leaving 11 bases unmatched. CDR3 length equals 15 residues. Per the germline V gene, CDR1 is MDHEN and CDR2 is SYDVKM. The CDR3 loop reads CASSPQGEWDEKLFF. CDR3 nucleotides: TGTGCCAGCAGTCCTCAGGGGGAGTGGGACGAAAAACTGTTTTTT. The full variable domain, in which reference TRBV28 and TRBJ1-4 provide the parts outside the CDR3, is DVKVTQSSRYLVKRTGEKVFLECVQDMDHENMFWYRQDPGLGLRLIYFSYDVKMKEKGDIPEGYSVSREKKERFSLILESASTNQTSMYLCASSPQGEWDEKLFFGSGTQLSVL.

The chain has TRBV29-1 and TRBJ2-7, with 7 bases identical to TRBD1. Germline CDR1 reads SQVTM; CDR2 reads ANQGSEA. The CDR3 extends over 16 amino acids. V lost 3 bases and J lost 2; bases outside the gene matches: 13. CDR3 sequence: CSVDGRQGDDAYEQYF. The CDR3 nucleotides are TGCAGCGTTGACGGGCGACAGGGTGATGATGCCTACGAGCAGTACTTC.

CDR3 sequence: CASSFTTYRGSSYEQYF. CDR3 DNA: TGCGCCAGCAGCTTCACCACTTACAGGGGAAGCTCCTACGAGCAGTACTTC. This chain uses TRBV5-1 with TRBJ2-7; TRBD1 aligns across 7 bases. CDR1 and CDR2 (germline): SGHRS, YFSETQ. The CDR3 totals 17 residues. Trimming took 2 bases from V and 0 from J; bases not matched to a gene: 11.

This clone has just a few counts. One junction end does not reproduce the germline sequence, and a read error may be involved. The chain joins TRBV4-1 to TRBJ1-2; perhaps TRBD1 as D (6 bases). The CDR3 extends over 13 amino acids. The V gene's germline CDR1 is MGHRA and CDR2 YSYEKL. CDR3 nucleotide sequence: TGCGCCAGCGGCCAGGGGCCGAACTATGGCTACACCTTC. It specifies CASGQGPNYGYTF.